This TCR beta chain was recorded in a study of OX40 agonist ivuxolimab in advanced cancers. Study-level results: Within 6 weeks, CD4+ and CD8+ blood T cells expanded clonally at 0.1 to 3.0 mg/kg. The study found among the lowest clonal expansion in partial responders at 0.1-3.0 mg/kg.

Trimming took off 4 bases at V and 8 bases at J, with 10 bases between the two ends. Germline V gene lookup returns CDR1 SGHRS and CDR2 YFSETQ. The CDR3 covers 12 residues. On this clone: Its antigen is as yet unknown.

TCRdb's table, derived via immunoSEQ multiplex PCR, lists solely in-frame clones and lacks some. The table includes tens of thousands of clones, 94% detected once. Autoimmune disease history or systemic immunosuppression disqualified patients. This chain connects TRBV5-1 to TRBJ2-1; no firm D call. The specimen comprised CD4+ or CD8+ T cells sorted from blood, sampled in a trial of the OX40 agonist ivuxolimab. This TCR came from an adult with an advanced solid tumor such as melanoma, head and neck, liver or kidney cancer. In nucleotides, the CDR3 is TGCGCCAGCAGCGGGGTAGTGGATGAGCAGTTCTTC. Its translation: CASSGVVDEQFF.